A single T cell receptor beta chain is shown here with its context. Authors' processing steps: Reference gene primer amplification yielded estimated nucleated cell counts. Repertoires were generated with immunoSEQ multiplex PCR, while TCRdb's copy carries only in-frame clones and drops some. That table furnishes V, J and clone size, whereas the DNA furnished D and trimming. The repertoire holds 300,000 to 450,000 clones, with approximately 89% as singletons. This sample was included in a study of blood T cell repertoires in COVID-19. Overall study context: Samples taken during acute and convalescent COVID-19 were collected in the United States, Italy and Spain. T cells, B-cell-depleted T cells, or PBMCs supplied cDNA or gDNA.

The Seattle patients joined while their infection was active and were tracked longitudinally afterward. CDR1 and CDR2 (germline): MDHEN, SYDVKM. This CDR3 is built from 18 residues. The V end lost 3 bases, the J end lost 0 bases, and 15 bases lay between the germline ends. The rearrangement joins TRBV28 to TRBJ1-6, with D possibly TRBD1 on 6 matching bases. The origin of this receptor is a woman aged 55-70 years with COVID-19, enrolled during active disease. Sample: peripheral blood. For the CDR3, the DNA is TGTGCCAGCAGTTTTCAGTCCAGGGGTAGCTCCTATAATTCACCCCTCCACTTT. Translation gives CASSFQSRGSSYNSPLHF.